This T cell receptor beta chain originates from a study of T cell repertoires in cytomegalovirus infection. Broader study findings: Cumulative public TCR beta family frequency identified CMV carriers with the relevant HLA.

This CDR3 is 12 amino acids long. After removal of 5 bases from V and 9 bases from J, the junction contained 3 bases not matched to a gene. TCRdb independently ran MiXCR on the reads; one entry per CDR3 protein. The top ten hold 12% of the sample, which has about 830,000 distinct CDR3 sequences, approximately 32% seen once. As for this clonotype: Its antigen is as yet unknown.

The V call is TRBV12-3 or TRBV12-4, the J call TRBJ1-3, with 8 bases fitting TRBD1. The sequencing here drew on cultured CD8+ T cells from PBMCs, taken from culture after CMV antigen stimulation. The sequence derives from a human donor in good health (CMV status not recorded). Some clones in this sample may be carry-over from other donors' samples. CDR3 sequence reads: CASSKTGATIYF. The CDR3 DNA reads TGTGCCAGCAGTAAGACAGGGGCCACCATATATTTT.